These 24 T cell receptor beta chains originate from one sample sequenced in a study of immune heterogeneity within non-small cell lung tumors. A multiplex PCR containing 32 V primers and 13 J primers was used to amplify TCR beta CDR3. TCRdb independently ran MiXCR on the multiplex PCR reads; one entry per CDR3 protein. The profile covers around 30,000 distinct CDR3 sequences, with about 30% appearing a single time and about 4% taken by the ten largest. Template input, which was bulk tumor genomic DNA, totaled roughly 590 ng per sample. While surgery was under way, several biopsies spaced far apart were taken per primary tumor. Their non-small cell lung cancer was newly diagnosed and untreated, and the patients underwent curative surgery. Sequenced material: lung tumor tissue. The receptors derive from a man between 35 and 55 years old with non-small cell lung cancer.

This clonotype has a count of ten or more. The rearrangement uses TRBV19 and TRBJ1-2, with unresolved D. CDR1 LNHDA and CDR2 SQIVND come from the germline V gene (reference sequence). The CDR3 runs to 15 residues. V was trimmed by 6 bases and J by 4 bases, leaving 18 bases between them. CDR3 DNA: TGTGCCAGTAGCCCGGAGGGCAACGCTATCTATGGCTACACCTTC. It codes for CASSPEGNAIYGYTF.

Remarks on this clonotype: A read error may account for a junction end that differs from germline. The gene calls are TRBV4-3 and TRBJ1-6; possible D gene TRBD1, 5 bases. CDR1 and CDR2 (germline): LGHNA, YSLEER. The CDR3 is made up of 15 amino acids. The CDR3 here is CASSRERGRNSPLHF. In nucleotides, the CDR3 is TGCGCAAGCAGCCGAGAAAGGGGACGAAATTCACCCCTCCACTTT.

This clonotype has a handful of counts. This chain joins TRBV18 and TRBJ2-1; 7 nucleotides align to TRBD2. This CDR3 comprises 15 residues. V trimming: 5 bases; J trimming: 4 bases; junction bases outside the gene matches: 8. Germline V gene data show CDR1 as KGHSH and CDR2 as LQKENI. The CDR3 DNA sequence: TGTGCCAGCTCAGATCTTCTAGCGGTTTACAATGAGCAGTTCTTC. It yields the protein CASSDLLAVYNEQFF. The whole variable domain, filled in from reference TRBV18 and TRBJ2-1, reads NAGVMQNPRHLVRRRGQEARLRCSPMKGHSHVYWYRQLPEEGLKFMVYLQKENIIDESGMPKERFSAEFPKEGPSILRIQQVVRGDSAAYFCASSDLLAVYNEQFFGPGTRLTVL.

A few counts support this clonotype. V is TRBV4-1 and J is TRBJ2-2, with TRBD2 as a possible D gene (7 bases). Between the trimmed V and J ends, which lost 0 bases and 3 bases, there was a span of 11 bases. Germline V CDR1 and CDR2: MGHRA, YSYEKL. The CDR3 is 16 residues long. The CDR3: CASSQDGGPYTGELFF. CDR3 nucleotides: TGCGCCAGCAGCCAAGACGGGGGGCCTTACACCGGGGAGCTGTTTTTT.

This clonotype occurred a few times. CDR3: CATSESSGSSYNEQFF. As DNA, the CDR3 is TGTGCCACCAGTGAATCTAGCGGGAGCTCCTACAATGAGCAGTTCTTC. The rearrangement joins TRBV24-1 to TRBJ2-1, with TRBD2 matching 10 bases. The germline V gene encodes CDR1 KGHDR and CDR2 SFDVKD. CDR3 size: 16 residues. Germline trimming cut 4 bases from V and 0 bases from J; bases unmatched to any gene: 2.

This clonotype appeared a single time. A clone one base away is much larger, so this may be a read error. The V gene is TRBV12-3 or TRBV12-4, the J gene TRBJ1-1; D unresolved. This CDR3 has 13 residues. The CDR3 DNA is TGTGCCAGCGGCAAACGCGAGGGCACTGAAGATTTCTTT. Translation gives CASGKREGTEDFF.

Notes on this clonotype: Given a much more abundant clone one base away, this may be a read error. The genes are TRBV7-2 and TRBJ2-6; D remains ambiguous. V was trimmed by 7 bases and J by 0 bases, leaving 10 bases between them. Germline V CDR1 and CDR2: SGHTA, FQGNSA. This CDR3 has 15 residues. CDR3 amino acids: CASISSISGANVLTF. The CDR3 bases are TGTGCCAGCATCTCCTCCATCTCTGGGGCCAACGTCCTGACTTTC.

This clonotype was seen a handful of times. V gene TRBV20-1 combines with J gene TRBJ2-7, with D maybe TRBD1 (7 bases). Germline CDR1 is DFQATT and CDR2 is SNEGSKA (reference sequence). Trimming took 7 bases from V and 0 from J, leaving 13 bases between them. The CDR3 contains 13 residues. Written as DNA, the CDR3 is TGCAGTGGCCAGCAGGGGGGCTCCTACGAGCAGTACTTC. Translating it yields CSGQQGGSYEQYF.

This clonotype showed up many times. The chain combines TRBV18 with TRBJ1-2; TRBD1 aligns across 8 bases. Unmatched junction bases numbered 1, after V lost 3 bases and J lost 1 base. The CDR3 consists of 14 residues. Per the germline V gene, CDR1 is KGHSH and CDR2 is LQKENI. The CDR3 here is CASSPGQGNYGYTF. The CDR3 DNA reads as TGTGCCAGCTCACCTGGACAGGGTAACTATGGCTACACCTTC.

The J gene is TRBJ2-3, the V gene TRBV10-2, with 7 bases identical to TRBD1. The germline V gene encodes CDR1 WSHSY and CDR2 SAAADI. The junction had 3 bases not matched to a gene; V was cut back by 6 bases and J by 0 bases. There are 14 residues in the CDR3. DNA of the CDR3: TGCGCCAGCAGCGACAGGGCTAGCACAGATACGCAGTATTTT. It yields the protein CASSDRASTDTQYF.

This clonotype was recorded many times. This sequence joins TRBV12-3 or TRBV12-4 and TRBJ2-1; 10 bases line up with TRBD2. This CDR3 is 17 amino acids long. V gave up 3 bases and J gave up 3 bases; unmatched junction bases: 8. The CDR3 spells CASSFGPSGRDYNEQFF. As DNA, the CDR3 is TGTGCCAGCAGTTTCGGGCCCAGCGGGAGGGACTACAATGAGCAGTTCTTC.

This clonotype occurred a few times. A much larger clone is a single base away; this may be a read error. CDR3 loop: CASSPGQGASQPQHF. In DNA form, the CDR3 reads TGTGCCAGCAGCCCGGGACAGGGGGCTTCTCAGCCCCAGCATTTT. The chain carries TRBV7-9 and TRBJ1-5; 12 nucleotides line up with TRBD1. V was clipped by 5 bases and J by 6 bases; unmatched bases: 5. CDR1 and CDR2 from the germline V gene are SEHNR and FQNEAQ (reference sequence). This CDR3 region has 15 residues.

This clonotype was seen a few times. V usage is TRBV4-2 and J usage is TRBJ1-6; tentatively, D is TRBD1 (5 bases). The CDR3 contains 16 residues. V lost 0 bases, J lost 8 bases, and 14 bases lay in between. CDR1 LGHNA and CDR2 YNFKEQ come from the germline V gene. CDR3 DNA: TGTGCCAGCAGCCAAGATAGGGGCAGGGCCCATTCACCCCTCCACTTT. Amino acids: CASSQDRGRAHSPLHF.

This clonotype was found a few times. The rearrangement uses TRBV29-1 and TRBJ2-1; possible D gene TRBD2, 5 bases. This CDR3 has 12 residues. From germline, CDR1 is SQVTM and CDR2 ANQGSEA. Trimming shortened V by 7 bases and J by 3 bases, and 10 bases separated the two germline ends. CDR3 residues: CSGGRVYNEQFF. Written as DNA, the CDR3 is TGCAGCGGTGGGCGGGTCTACAATGAGCAGTTCTTC.

This clonotype was detected ten times or more. The chain uses TRBV2 and TRBJ1-5; D is perhaps TRBD1 (6 bases). Germline V CDR1 and CDR2: SNHLY, FYNNEI. Trimming took 5 bases from V and 12 from J, leaving 17 bases between them. The CDR3 spans 13 residues. CDR3 in amino acids: CASSTQGGAVQHF. CDR3 sequence (DNA): TGTGCCAGCAGTACCCAAGGGGGTGCAGTCCAGCATTTT. The full variable domain, its missing parts supplied by reference TRBV2 and TRBJ1-5, is EPEVTQTPSHQVTQMGQEVILRCVPISNHLYFYWYRQILGQKVEFLVSFYNNEISEKSEIFDDQFSVERPDGSNFTLKIRSTKLEDSAMYFCASSTQGGAVQHFGDGTRLSIL.

This clonotype was observed a handful of times. V gene TRBV3-1 combines with J gene TRBJ2-7, with D perhaps TRBD2 (5 bases). The V gene's germline CDR1 is LGHDT and CDR2 YNNKEL (reference sequence). Trimming removed 4 bases at V and 4 bases at J, with 14 bases between. The CDR3 is 14 residues long. The CDR3 protein is CASSLSGKGYEQYF. CDR3 bases: TGTGCCAGCAGCCTGAGCGGAAAGGGTTACGAGCAGTACTTC.

This clonotype is termed medium-sized. The chain is built from TRBV15 and TRBJ1-6, with D possibly being TRBD1 (6 bases). Trimming removed 4 bases at V and 9 bases at J, with 16 bases between. Germline values: CDR1 LNHNV, CDR2 YYDKDF (reference sequence). The CDR3 consists of 15 residues. The CDR3 here is CATSTYRGIGSPLHF. The CDR3 nucleotides read TGTGCCACCAGCACATATAGGGGGATCGGTTCACCCCTCCACTTT.

Worth noting for this clonotype: Germline and junction disagree at one end, which may indicate a read error. For the CDR3, the DNA is TGTGTCATCAGTGATTTGCGGGCGGGCTACAATGAGCAGTTCTTC. It codes for CVISDLRAGYNEQFF. The chain links TRBV10-3 to TRBJ2-1, with D perhaps matching TRBD2 (5 bases). CDR3 length equals 15 residues. Per germline, CDR1 ENHRY and CDR2 SYGVKD.

The chain's CDR3 is CASSQGRASDTQYF. The CDR3 DNA reads TGCGCCAGCAGCCAGGGTCGAGCGTCAGATACGCAGTATTTT. This chain joins TRBV4-1 and TRBJ2-3; D is undetermined. The germline V gene has CDR1 MGHRA and CDR2 YSYEKL. Between the trimmed V and J ends, which lost 3 bases and 4 bases, there was a span of 11 bases. The CDR3 is made up of 14 amino acids.

This clonotype has at least ten counts. This chain joins TRBV27 and TRBJ2-3, with D possibly TRBD1 on 6 matching bases. V lost 4 bases to trimming and J lost 5 bases, with 16 bases between them. The CDR3 is made up of 15 amino acids. CDR1 and CDR2 (germline): MNHEY, SMNVEV (reference sequence). CDR3 coding DNA: TGTGCCAGCAGTTCCCTAGGGGGAGAGTTAGATACGCAGTATTTT. This codes for CASSSLGGELDTQYF.

This chain connects TRBV7-9 to TRBJ2-1; D is unresolved. V lost 1 base and J 8 bases, leaving 9 bases between the germline ends. The CDR3 spans 13 residues. Germline CDR1 is SEHNR and CDR2 is FQNEAQ (reference sequence). CDR3 DNA sequence: TGTGCCAGCAGCTTAGGTGCTCGCTATGAGCAGTTCTTC. Its translation is CASSLGARYEQFF.

A note on this clonotype: The junction does not match germline at one end; this may be a read error. The chain is built from TRBV11-3 and TRBJ2-7; 9 positions match TRBD1. Germline V gives CDR1 SGHNT, CDR2 YENEEA. The CDR3 runs 14 residues. As DNA, the CDR3 is TGTGCCGGCAGTCGGGACAGGGTTGCCTACGAGCAGTACTTC. It specifies CAGSRDRVAYEQYF.

Comment on this clonotype: A read error is possible here, since a much larger clone lies one base away. The rearrangement links TRBV6-2 or TRBV6-3 to TRBJ1-5; maybe TRBD1 (5 bases). Per germline, CDR1 MNHEY and CDR2 SVGEGT. The CDR3 sequence is 14 residues long. CDR3 nucleotides: TGTGCCAGCAGTTATGGCAGGGAGGGTCAGACCCAGCATTTT. It encodes CASSYGREGQTQHF.

As concerns this clonotype: It may be a read error: a sequence one base away is much more abundant. The V gene is TRBV9, the J gene TRBJ1-4, with TRBD1 matching over 11 bases. Germline CDR1 SGDLS, CDR2 YYNGEE. This CDR3 comprises 13 residues. The CDR3 is CASSTGQGERLFF. In nucleotides, the CDR3 is TGTGCCAGCAGCACGGGACAGGGGGAAAGACTGTTTTTT.